The clone carrying this TCR beta chain occurred a few times. One entry per CDR3 protein, called by TCRdb with MiXCR from the 5' RACE reads. The table shows hundreds of thousands of distinct CDR3 sequences, with around 7.5% occurring only once. V lost 4 bases to trimming and J lost 6 bases; unmatched junction nucleotides: 11. This CDR3 region has 17 residues. CDR1 and CDR2 (germline): KGHDR, SFDVKD. This sample is drawn from a study of identical twins. The sample was also linked to a second study, of yellow fever vaccine responses in identical twins.

The chain recombines TRBV24-1 with TRBJ2-2; 9 bases agree with TRBD2. This TCR was recovered from a woman under 30 in good health. The material sequenced was PBMCs. The chain's CDR3 is CATSDPIAGAISGELFF. DNA of the CDR3: TGTGCCACCAGTGACCCCATAGCGGGAGCGATTTCCGGGGAGCTGTTTTTT.